The 27 T cell receptor beta chains listed next were all sequenced from one sample in a study of T cell responses to AZD1222 COVID-19 vaccine. Generated by immunoSEQ multiplex PCR, the TCRdb table keeps only in-frame clones and is missing some. Among tens of thousands of clones listed, approximately 90% were seen once. The input for sequencing was peripheral blood, taken 28 days after the second AZD1222 dose. These receptor sequences come from an adult who received the AZD1222 COVID-19 vaccine.

The chain recombines TRBV5-6 with TRBJ2-1, with 13 bases aligning to TRBD2. There are 19 residues in the CDR3. Germline values: CDR1 SGHDT, CDR2 YYEEEE. The trim removed 1 base at V and 1 base at J, leaving 8 bases unmatched. This chain's CDR3 is CASSLWRGTSGISYNEQFF. CDR3 DNA sequence: TGTGCCAGCAGCTTGTGGAGGGGGACTAGCGGGATTTCCTACAATGAGCAGTTCTTC.

The chain couples TRBV7-9 to TRBJ2-5, with a possible D match to TRBD2 (5 bases). Trimming removed 1 base at V and 4 bases at J, with 7 bases between. This CDR3 comprises 13 residues. Looked up from germline, CDR1 is SEHNR and CDR2 is FQNEAQ (reference sequence). The CDR3 here is CASSLGGLETQYF. CDR3 coding DNA: TGTGCCAGCAGCTTAGGAGGGCTAGAGACCCAGTACTTC.

V and J are TRBV2 and TRBJ1-1; 11 nucleotides align to TRBD1. This CDR3 is built from 13 residues. Unmatched junction bases numbered 3, after V lost 7 bases and J lost 5 bases. CDR1 and CDR2 from the germline V gene are SNHLY and FYNNEI. CDR3 sequence: CASKGTGGTEAFF. CDR3 nucleotides: TGTGCCAGCAAAGGGACAGGGGGAACTGAAGCTTTCTTT.

The V call is TRBV7-9, the J call TRBJ2-5; D gene unclear. Germline assignment: CDR1 SEHNR and CDR2 FQNEAQ (reference sequence). V shed 1 base and J shed 4 bases, with 4 bases lying between them. CDR3 length: 12 residues. CDR3 residues: CASSLVIETQYF. Here the CDR3 DNA reads TGTGCCAGCAGCTTAGTAATAGAGACCCAGTACTTC.

The gene calls are TRBV19 and TRBJ2-7, with 7 nucleotides matching TRBD1. The CDR3 has 15 amino acids. CDR1 and CDR2 (germline): LNHDA, SQIVND (reference sequence). V gave up 6 bases and J gave up 6 bases; unmatched junction bases: 14. The CDR3 loop is CASSIWAGGFGEQYF. The CDR3 region has the DNA TGTGCCAGTAGCATATGGGCAGGGGGTTTTGGCGAGCAGTACTTC.

The V call is TRBV18, the J call TRBJ1-3; 12 nucleotides line up with TRBD1. The CDR3 has 16 amino acids. Per the germline V gene, CDR1 is KGHSH and CDR2 is LQKENI. Trimming cost V 5 bases and J 8 bases; bases outside gene matches: 10. CDR3 protein: CASSAGTGGYADTIYF. CDR3 DNA: TGTGCCAGCTCAGCCGGGACAGGGGGCTACGCGGACACCATATATTTT.

With respect to this clone: Other DNA sequences in this specimen translate into the identical CDR3. The V and J genes are TRBV28 and TRBJ2-7, with a possible D match to TRBD1 (6 bases). This CDR3 has 12 residues. CDR1 and CDR2 from the germline V gene are MDHEN and SYDVKM. Trimming took off 4 bases at V and 6 bases at J, with 10 bases between the two ends. The CDR3 DNA sequence: TGTGCCAGCAGTTCCGGGACATCCGAGCAGTACTTC. It yields the protein CASSSGTSEQYF.

This rearrangement joins TRBV18 to TRBJ2-1, with TRBD2 matching over 7 bases. After removal of 3 bases from V and 2 bases from J, the junction contained 4 bases not matched to a gene. This CDR3 has 15 amino acids. Germline V gene sequence: CDR1 KGHSH, CDR2 LQKENI. DNA of the CDR3: TGTGCCAGCTCACCTTCAACTAGCGCCTACAATGAGCAGTTCTTC. It is translated as CASSPSTSAYNEQFF.

The chain's CDR3 is CASSLNSWGTEAFF. For the CDR3, the DNA is TGTGCCAGCAGCTTAAACAGCTGGGGCACTGAAGCTTTCTTT. This sequence joins TRBV7-3 and TRBJ1-1, with D unresolved. The CDR3 sequence is 14 residues long. Deletions cut 1 base from V and 4 bases from J, with 10 bases between. Germline V gives CDR1 SGHTA, CDR2 FQGTGA.

V usage is TRBV28 and J usage is TRBJ2-3; no firm D call. Germline V gives CDR1 MDHEN, CDR2 SYDVKM. This CDR3 is 15 amino acids long. Trimming shortened V by 5 bases and J by 2 bases, and 14 bases separated the two germline ends. CDR3 loop: CASSHLPSVTDTQYF. The CDR3 bases are TGTGCCAGCAGTCACCTTCCCTCAGTCACAGATACGCAGTATTTT.

The CDR3 loop reads CASSYEAMKGNEQFF. The CDR3 DNA reads as TGTGCCAGCAGTTACGAGGCAATGAAGGGTAATGAGCAGTTCTTC. The J gene is TRBJ2-1, the V gene TRBV6-2 or TRBV6-3; D remains unclear. Germline V gene data show CDR1 as MNHEY and CDR2 as SVGEGT. Between the trimmed V and J ends, which lost 2 bases and 7 bases, there was a span of 15 bases. This CDR3 has 15 amino acids.

The V and J genes are TRBV11-2 and TRBJ1-4; 7 bases are a match to TRBD1. The germline V gene has CDR1 SGHAT and CDR2 FQNNGV. The CDR3 runs 14 residues. After removal of 3 bases from V and 7 bases from J, the junction contained 5 bases not matched to a gene. DNA of the CDR3: TGTGCCAGCAGCTTGACAGGGAGTTTTGAAAAACTGTTTTTT. Its protein product is CASSLTGSFEKLFF.

The V gene is TRBV3-1 (or the pseudogene TRBV3-2), the J gene TRBJ1-4; TRBD1 agrees at 9 bases. The CDR3 totals 15 residues. Germline trimming cut 8 bases from V and 6 bases from J; bases unmatched to any gene: 10. CDR1 LGHDT and CDR2 YNNKEL come from the germline V gene (reference sequence). Here the CDR3 reads CASVNGQGPYEKLFF. In nucleotides, the CDR3 is TGTGCCAGCGTCAACGGACAGGGGCCGTATGAAAAACTGTTTTTT.

A single count supports this clone. This sequence joins TRBV18 and TRBJ2-5, with TRBD1 identical over 7 bases. The CDR3 contains 15 residues. V dropped 3 bases and J dropped 1; count of bases not matched to a gene: 5. CDR1 is KGHSH, CDR2 LQKENI, per germline. DNA of the CDR3: TGTGCCAGCTCACCCTCGACAGGGCCCCAAGAGACCCAGTACTTC. It specifies CASSPSTGPQETQYF.

The chain links TRBV10-3 to TRBJ2-7, with 10 nucleotides matching TRBD1. CDR1 and CDR2 from the germline V gene are ENHRY and SYGVKD. The CDR3 spans 15 residues. The junction had 5 bases not matched to a gene; V was cut back by 3 bases and J by 3 bases. The DNA for the CDR3 is TGTGCCATCAGTGACCTAGGGACAGGGGTCTACGAGCAGTACTTC. The encoded protein is CAISDLGTGVYEQYF.

The chain is built from TRBV19 and TRBJ2-5, with 9 nucleotides matching TRBD2. CDR3 length equals 15 residues. The V gene's germline CDR1 is LNHDA and CDR2 SQIVND (reference sequence). With 9 bases clipped from V and 5 bases from J, the junction kept 13 bases outside the gene matches. CDR3 nucleotides: TGTGCCAGCTCCACCCTAGCGGCGGGAGGGGAGACCCAGTACTTC. Its translation: CASSTLAAGGETQYF.

This chain uses TRBV28 with TRBJ1-6; D is undetermined. The CDR3 consists of 14 residues. Trimming took 8 bases from V and 1 from J, leaving 9 bases between them. Germline V gene sequence: CDR1 MDHEN, CDR2 SYDVKM. CDR3 sequence (DNA): TGTGCCAGCCGGCCTTGGTCCTATAATTCACCCCTCCACTTT. As protein: CASRPWSYNSPLHF.

This chain uses TRBV7-2 with TRBJ2-5; 13 positions match TRBD2. V dropped 5 bases and J dropped 4; count of bases not matched to a gene: 4. The CDR3 has 15 amino acids. The germline V gene encodes CDR1 SGHTA and CDR2 FQGNSA. The CDR3 region has the DNA TGTGCCAGCAGCACTCGACTAGCGGGAGGAGAGACCCAGTACTTC. Protein product: CASSTRLAGGETQYF.

CDR3 loop: CASRFNFRDTQYF. The CDR3 DNA sequence: TGTGCCAGCAGGTTCAATTTTCGAGATACGCAGTATTTT. The V call is TRBV6-5, the J call TRBJ2-3; D gene uncertain. The germline gives CDR1 MNHEY, CDR2 SVGAGI. Trimming pared 6 bases from V and 5 bases from J, leaving 12 bases between. CDR3 length equals 13 residues.

The chain joins TRBV10-2 to TRBJ1-3; D unclear. Per germline, CDR1 WSHSY and CDR2 SAAADI. This CDR3 contains 15 residues. V was trimmed by 3 bases and J by 0 bases, leaving 9 bases between them. CDR3 DNA: TGCGCCAGCAGTGAAGTCAGGAACTCTGGAAACACCATATATTTT. This gives the protein CASSEVRNSGNTIYF.

V gene TRBV18 combines with J gene TRBJ1-4, with D unclear. Deletions cut 3 bases from V and 8 bases from J, with 16 bases between. The germline gives CDR1 KGHSH, CDR2 LQKENI. The CDR3 consists of 15 residues. The CDR3 bases are TGTGCCAGCTCACCCCGAGGGAGGGTCGGCGAAAAACTGTTTTTT. Protein sequence: CASSPRGRVGEKLFF.

The rearrangement links TRBV18 to TRBJ1-1; 12 bases map to TRBD1. The CDR3 is 15 residues long. V lost 3 bases and J lost 10; bases outside the gene matches: 9. Germline V gene sequence: CDR1 KGHSH, CDR2 LQKENI. Here the CDR3 DNA reads TGTGCCAGCTCACCGCCCGGGACAGGGGGCGAGGTAGCTTTCTTT. The encoded protein is CASSPPGTGGEVAFF.

The gene calls are TRBV4-2 and TRBJ2-2; D ambiguous. Trimming took off 0 bases at V and 4 bases at J, with 9 bases between the two ends. The CDR3 has 15 residues. The germline V gene has CDR1 LGHNA and CDR2 YNFKEQ. CDR3 loop: CASSQDPHSTGELFF. DNA for the CDR3: TGTGCCAGCAGCCAAGATCCTCACAGCACCGGGGAGCTGTTTTTT.

J is TRBJ1-3 and V is TRBV15; D uncertain. The CDR3 runs 15 residues. V lost 2 bases and J lost 0, with 8 bases in between. CDR1 is LNHNV and CDR2 is YYDKDF in the germline V gene (reference sequence). Written as DNA, the CDR3 is TGTGCCACCAGCAGAACACAGAGCTCTGGAAACACCATATATTTT. Protein sequence: CATSRTQSSGNTIYF.

The rearrangement uses TRBV7-6 and TRBJ2-2, with D uncertain. Germline V gene sequence: CDR1 SGHVS, CDR2 FNYEAQ. Trimming pared 6 bases from V and 2 bases from J, leaving 13 bases between. There are 15 residues in the CDR3. The CDR3 nucleotides read TGTGCCAGCAGGGGCCACACGGGCAACACCGGGGAGCTGTTTTTT. It encodes CASRGHTGNTGELFF. Combining the CDR3 with reference TRBV7-6 and TRBJ2-2 gives the whole variable domain GAGVSQSPRYKVTKRGQDVALRCDPISGHVSLYWYRQALGQGPEFLTYFNYEAQQDKSGLPNDRFSAERPEGSISTLTIQRTEQRDSAMYRCASRGHTGNTGELFFGEGSRLTVL.

This clone was picked up a small number of times. In the same sample, other DNA sequences code for this CDR3. This chain connects TRBV10-1 to TRBJ2-2; TRBD2 agrees at 13 bases. The trim removed 11 bases at V and 6 bases at J, leaving 12 bases unmatched. The CDR3 is made up of 16 amino acids. Per germline, CDR1 WNHNN and CDR2 SYGVQD (reference sequence). CDR3 sequence (DNA): TGCGCCGGGGGACTAGCGGGGCCCGGGCCCCCCGGGGAGCTGTTTTTT. Translating it yields CAGGLAGPGPPGELFF.

The chain uses TRBV19 and TRBJ2-4, with 9 bases matching TRBD1. The CDR3 totals 14 residues. Germline trimming cut 7 bases from V and 5 bases from J; bases unmatched to any gene: 6. Germline CDR1 reads LNHDA; CDR2 reads SQIVND (reference sequence). The CDR3 sequence: CASTLTGGENIQYF. CDR3 in DNA: TGTGCCAGTACCCTGACAGGGGGTGAAAACATTCAGTACTTC.